The 21 T cell receptor beta chains presented below share a single source sample, sequenced in a study of shared clonotypes between healthy human individuals. Libraries were prepared by immunoSEQ multiplex PCR; TCRdb keeps only in-frame clonotypes and omits some of them. Of over a million clones listed, around 78% are singletons. Sequenced sample: memory CD4+ T cells from PBMCs. The subset is: CD45RA-negative fraction. These receptors were collected from a man aged 18 to 35 in good health. Some clones in this sample may be carry-over from other donors' samples.

This clone was counted once. The CDR3 DNA reads TGCGCCAGCAGCCAAGATCTCCTCAGGGCGAACACTGAAGCTTTCTTT. Amino acids: CASSQDLLRANTEAFF. The chain recombines TRBV4-3 with TRBJ1-1; tentatively, D is TRBD1 (5 bases). CDR1 and CDR2 (germline): LGHNA, YSLEER. V was cut by 0 bases and J by 1 base, with 12 bases left in between. The CDR3 consists of 16 residues.

This clone has ten or more counts. This chain links TRBV30 with TRBJ1-2, with D unresolved. V dropped 0 bases and J dropped 7 bases, with 18 bases sitting between them. CDR1 is GTSNPN and CDR2 is SVGIG in the germline V gene (reference sequence). The CDR3 spans 15 residues. CDR3 amino acids: CAWSVSVEAIFGYTF. In nucleotides, the CDR3 is TGTGCCTGGAGTGTTTCGGTGGAAGCTATATTTGGCTACACCTTC. The variable domain in full, with the rest retrieved from reference TRBV30 and TRBJ1-2, is SQTIHQWPATLVQPVGSPLSLECTVEGTSNPNLYWYRQAAGRGLQLLFYSVGIGQISSEVPQNLSASRPQDRQFILSSKKLLLSDSGFYLCAWSVSVEAIFGYTFGSGTRLTVV.

The gene calls are TRBV18 and TRBJ2-1, with 7 bases lining up with TRBD2. Germline values: CDR1 KGHSH, CDR2 LQKENI. V lost 3 bases and J lost 6; bases outside the gene matches: 11. The CDR3 runs 16 residues. This CDR3 reads CASSPFGREWVNEQFF. The CDR3 bases are TGTGCCAGCTCACCGTTCGGGCGGGAGTGGGTCAATGAGCAGTTCTTC.

The gene calls are TRBV7-6 and TRBJ1-2, with 12 bases matching TRBD1. Trimming cost V 5 bases and J 5 bases; bases outside gene matches: 12. The CDR3 consists of 17 residues. Germline CDR1 is SGHVS and CDR2 is FNYEAQ. The CDR3 is CASSGGQGASYEYGYTF. Here the CDR3 DNA reads TGTGCCAGCAGCGGGGGACAGGGGGCGAGTTATGAATATGGCTACACCTTC.

This chain uses TRBV15 with TRBJ2-1; no clear D gene. The CDR3 loop spans 13 amino acids. V dropped 1 base and J dropped 8 bases, with 9 bases sitting between them. CDR1 and CDR2 from the germline V gene are LNHNV and YYDKDF (reference sequence). The CDR3 sequence is CATSRVGWHEQFF. The CDR3 coding sequence is TGTGCCACCAGCAGAGTTGGGTGGCATGAGCAGTTCTTC.

A note on this clone: The same CDR3 also results from other DNA sequences found in this sample. The V call is TRBV5-1, the J call TRBJ2-3; D remains unclear. Germline values: CDR1 SGHRS, CDR2 YFSETQ. The V and J ends lost 0 bases and 0 bases respectively, with 8 bases between them. The CDR3 loop spans 15 amino acids. The CDR3 loop is CASSLASPSTDTQYF. DNA for the CDR3: TGCGCCAGCAGCTTGGCCTCTCCCAGCACAGATACGCAGTATTTT. Combining the CDR3 with reference TRBV5-1 and TRBJ2-3 gives the whole variable domain KAGVTQTPRYLIKTRGQQVTLSCSPISGHRSVSWYQQTPGQGLQFLFEYFSETQRNKGNFPGRFSGRQFSNSRSEMNVSTLELGDSALYLCASSLASPSTDTQYFGPGTRLTVL.

The chain carries TRBV11-3 and TRBJ2-7; D unclear. V lost 2 bases and J 7 bases, leaving 6 bases between the germline ends. The CDR3 loop spans 11 amino acids. CDR1 and CDR2 from the germline V gene are SGHNT and YENEEA. The CDR3 loop reads CASSLPREQYF. As DNA, the CDR3 is TGTGCCAGCAGCTTACCCCGGGAGCAGTACTTC.

The chain is built from TRBV28 and TRBJ1-1; D uncertain. The CDR3 has 14 residues. V lost 4 bases to trimming and J lost 5 bases, with 14 bases between them. Germline V lookup: CDR1 MDHEN, CDR2 SYDVKM. CDR3 loop: CASSSHGRSTEAFF. CDR3 DNA sequence: TGTGCCAGCAGTTCCCACGGACGGTCGACTGAAGCTTTCTTT.

A few counts support this clone. This chain uses TRBV27 with TRBJ1-1; D remains ambiguous. From germline, CDR1 is MNHEY and CDR2 SMNVEV (reference sequence). The CDR3 contains 15 residues. V was clipped by 4 bases and J by 5 bases, with 17 bases between them. The CDR3 spells CASSSMDALGTEAFF. CDR3 coding DNA: TGTGCCAGCAGTTCTATGGACGCTCTGGGAACTGAAGCTTTCTTT.

The chain couples TRBV4-2 to TRBJ2-3; 9 bases agree with TRBD2. The CDR3 is 17 residues long. The germline CDR1 and CDR2 sequences are LGHNA and YNFKEQ. V lost 4 bases, J lost 0 bases, and 8 bases stayed unmatched. The CDR3 bases are TGTGCCAGCAGCCCGAGTAGCGGGAGAACAAGCACAGATACGCAGTATTTT. Translation: CASSPSSGRTSTDTQYF.

CDR3 protein: CASSPSRGITNEKLFF. The CDR3 DNA sequence: TGTGCCAGTAGTCCCTCACGGGGGATAACTAATGAAAAACTGTTTTTT. This chain joins TRBV19 and TRBJ1-4, with a weak D call TRBD1 (5 bases). Per germline, CDR1 LNHDA and CDR2 SQIVND (reference sequence). The ends were cut back, 5 bases at V and 1 base at J, with 14 bases in the middle. CDR3 length equals 16 residues.

This clone has a handful of counts. V is TRBV6-5 and J is TRBJ1-5; 7 nucleotides line up with TRBD1. Germline V lookup: CDR1 MNHEY, CDR2 SVGAGI. V was pared by 6 bases and J by 7 bases, with 3 bases of the junction left unmatched. The CDR3 is 12 amino acids. The CDR3 sequence: CASSQQGQPQHF. The CDR3 coding sequence is TGTGCCAGCAGCCAACAGGGGCAGCCCCAGCATTTT.

Turning to this clone: Since a much larger clone is just one base distant, this may be a read error. This same CDR3 is encoded by further DNA sequences in the sample. This chain links TRBV7-9 with TRBJ2-7, with a tentative D call TRBD1 (6 bases). The CDR3 sequence is 12 residues long. Trimming pared 7 bases from V and 2 bases from J, leaving 9 bases between. The germline V gene has CDR1 SEHNR and CDR2 FQNEAQ (reference sequence). CDR3 sequence (DNA): TGTGCCAGCACAGGGGACGCCTACGAGCAGTACTTC. Translating gives CASTGDAYEQYF.

The chain uses TRBV10-1 and TRBJ2-2; D call uncertain. The CDR3 runs to 14 residues. V was trimmed by 4 bases and J by 4 bases, leaving 10 bases between them. Looked up from germline, CDR1 is WNHNN and CDR2 is SYGVQD (reference sequence). The CDR3 is CASSVGGTTGELFF. CDR3 DNA: TGCGCCAGCAGTGTAGGCGGAACCACCGGGGAGCTGTTTTTT.

The CDR3 loop reads CASSFSRHSNQPQHF. CDR3 DNA: TGTGCCAGCAGTTTTTCCCGACATAGCAATCAGCCCCAGCATTTT. The chain couples TRBV28 to TRBJ1-5, with D unclear. The germline gives CDR1 MDHEN, CDR2 SYDVKM. CDR3 size: 15 residues. Deletions cut 3 bases from V and 0 bases from J, with 9 bases between.

This rearrangement joins TRBV4-2 to TRBJ2-1; D might be TRBD2 (5 bases). This CDR3 spans 16 amino acids. Per the germline V gene, CDR1 is LGHNA and CDR2 is YNFKEQ. Trimming pared 0 bases from V and 6 bases from J, leaving 15 bases between. The CDR3 nucleotides are TGTGCCAGCAGCCAAGAGGAGCGGTCTTATTTCAATGAGCAGTTCTTC. Amino acid sequence: CASSQEERSYFNEQFF.

The chain employs TRBV2 and TRBJ2-2; D call uncertain. The CDR3 sequence is 16 residues long. Trimming stripped 4 bases from V and 4 bases from J, with 16 bases between. Germline lookup yields CDR1 SNHLY and CDR2 FYNNEI. The CDR3 nucleotides read TGTGCCAGCAGTGCGGCTATCCGGAAGGGCACCGGGGAGCTGTTTTTT. It yields the protein CASSAAIRKGTGELFF.

This chain joins TRBV6-6 and TRBJ1-6; the D gene is possibly TRBD1 (6 bases). CDR3 length: 15 amino acids. V was shortened by 4 bases and J by 7 bases, with 14 bases between the two germline ends. CDR1 is MNHNY and CDR2 is SVGAGI in the germline V gene (reference sequence). The CDR3 loop reads CASSLTRGGNSPLHF. CDR3 nucleotides: TGTGCCAGCAGTTTGACCAGAGGGGGAAATTCACCCCTCCACTTT.

This sequence joins TRBV14 and TRBJ1-1; D perhaps matches TRBD1 (6 bases). The CDR3 contains 15 residues. V gave up 5 bases and J gave up 1 base, with 14 bases separating them. Germline CDR1 and CDR2: SGHDN and FVKESK. The CDR3 nucleotides are TGTGCCAGCAGCTCCCAGGGGTCGGAGAACACTGAAGCTTTCTTT. Its translation: CASSSQGSENTEAFF.

The count of this clone is one. The V gene is TRBV7-8, the J gene TRBJ2-2; 7 bases line up with TRBD1. This CDR3 is 15 amino acids long. Germline CDR1 reads SGHVS; CDR2 reads FQNEAQ. Trimming at V came to 5 bases and at J to 5 bases, leaving 8 bases not matched to a gene. CDR3 residues: CASSQRQGETGELFF. For the CDR3, the DNA is TGTGCCAGCAGCCAAAGACAGGGTGAGACCGGGGAGCTGTTTTTT.

This sequence joins TRBV18 and TRBJ1-5; no reliable D call. The CDR3 is 14 residues long. V lost 1 base and J 5 bases, leaving 9 bases between the germline ends. The V gene's germline CDR1 is KGHSH and CDR2 LQKENI. The CDR3 DNA reads as TGTGCCAGCTCACCACTAGCAGATTATCAGCCCCAGCATTTT. This gives the protein CASSPLADYQPQHF. Full variable domain (remainder filled in from reference TRBV18 and TRBJ1-5): NAGVMQNPRHLVRRRGQEARLRCSPMKGHSHVYWYRQLPEEGLKFMVYLQKENIIDESGMPKERFSAEFPKEGPSILRIQQVVRGDSAAYFCASSPLADYQPQHFGDGTRLSIL.